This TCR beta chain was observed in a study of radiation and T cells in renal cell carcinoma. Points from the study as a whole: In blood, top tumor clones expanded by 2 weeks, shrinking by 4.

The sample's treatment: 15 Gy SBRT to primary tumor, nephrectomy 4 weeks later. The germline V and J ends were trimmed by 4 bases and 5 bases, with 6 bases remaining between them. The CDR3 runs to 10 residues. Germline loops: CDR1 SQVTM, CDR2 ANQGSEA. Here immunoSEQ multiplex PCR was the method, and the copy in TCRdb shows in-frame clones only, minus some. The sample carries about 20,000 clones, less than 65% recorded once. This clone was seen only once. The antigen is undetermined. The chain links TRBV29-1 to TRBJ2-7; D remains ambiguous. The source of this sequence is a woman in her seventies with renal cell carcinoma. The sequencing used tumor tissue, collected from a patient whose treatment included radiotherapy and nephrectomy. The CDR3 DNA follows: TGCAGCGTTGGACAAGACGAGCAGTACTTC. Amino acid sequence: CSVGQDEQYF.